This TCR beta chain originates from a study of blood T cell repertoires in COVID-19. Study overall: The analysed material was cDNA or gDNA that came from T cells, B-cell-depleted T cells, or PBMCs.

In the original processing: For nucleated cells, counts were estimated from reference gene primer amplification. This table comes from immunoSEQ multiplex PCR, and its TCRdb copy is limited to in-frame clones, with some not included. D and trimming were read from the DNA, whereas the V and J calls and clone size are those reported in that table. The sample records fewer than 250,000 clones, around four fifths being singletons. The CDR3 consists of 12 residues. Per germline, CDR1 SNHLY and CDR2 FYNNEI. V was pared by 7 bases and J by 9 bases, with 13 bases between. The Seattle patients joined while their infection was active and were tracked longitudinally afterward.

The chain links TRBV2 to TRBJ1-5, with D possibly matching TRBD1 (6 bases). The receptor comes from a woman older than 75 with COVID-19, enrolled during active disease. The specimen sequenced was peripheral blood. The CDR3: CASTGGGGPQHF. CDR3 coding DNA: TGTGCCAGCACCGGGGGGGGCGGGCCCCAGCATTTT.